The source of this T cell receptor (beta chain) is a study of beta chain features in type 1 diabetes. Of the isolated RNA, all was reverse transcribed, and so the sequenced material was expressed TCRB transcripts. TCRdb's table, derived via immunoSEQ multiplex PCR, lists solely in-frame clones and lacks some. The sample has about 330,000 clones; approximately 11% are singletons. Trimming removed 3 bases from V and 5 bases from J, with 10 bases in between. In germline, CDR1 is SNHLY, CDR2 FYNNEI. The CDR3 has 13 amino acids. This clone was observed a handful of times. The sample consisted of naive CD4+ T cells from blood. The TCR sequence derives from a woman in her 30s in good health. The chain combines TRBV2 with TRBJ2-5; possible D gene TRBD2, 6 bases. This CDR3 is CASSEEGLETQYF. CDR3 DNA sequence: TGTGCCAGCAGTGAGGAGGGCCTCGAGACCCAGTACTTC.